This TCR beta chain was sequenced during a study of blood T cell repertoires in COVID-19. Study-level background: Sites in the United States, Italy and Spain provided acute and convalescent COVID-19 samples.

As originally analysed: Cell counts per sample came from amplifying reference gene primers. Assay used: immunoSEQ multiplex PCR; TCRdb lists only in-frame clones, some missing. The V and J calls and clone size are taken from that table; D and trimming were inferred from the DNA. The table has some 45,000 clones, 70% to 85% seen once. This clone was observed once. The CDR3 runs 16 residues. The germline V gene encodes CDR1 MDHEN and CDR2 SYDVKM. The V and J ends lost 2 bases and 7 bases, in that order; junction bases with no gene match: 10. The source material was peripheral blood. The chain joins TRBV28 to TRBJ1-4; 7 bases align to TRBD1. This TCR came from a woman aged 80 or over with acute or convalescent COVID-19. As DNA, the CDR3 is TGTGCCAGCAGTTTACGCGGGCTGACAGGGAGTGAAAAACTGTTTTTT. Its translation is CASSLRGLTGSEKLFF.